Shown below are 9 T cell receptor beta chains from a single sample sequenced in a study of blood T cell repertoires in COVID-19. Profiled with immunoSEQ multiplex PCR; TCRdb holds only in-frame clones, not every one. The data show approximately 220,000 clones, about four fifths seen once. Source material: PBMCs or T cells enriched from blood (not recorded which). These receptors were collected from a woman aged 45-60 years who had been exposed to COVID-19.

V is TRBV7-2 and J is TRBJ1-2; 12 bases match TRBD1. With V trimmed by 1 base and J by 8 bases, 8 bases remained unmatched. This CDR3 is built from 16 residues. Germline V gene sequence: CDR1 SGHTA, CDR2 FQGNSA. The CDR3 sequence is CASSLVRGQGAGGYTF. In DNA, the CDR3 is TGTGCCAGCAGCTTAGTACGGGGACAGGGGGCCGGCGGCTACACCTTC. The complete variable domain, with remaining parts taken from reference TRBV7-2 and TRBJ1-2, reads GAGVSQSPSNKVTEKGKDVELRCDPISGHTALYWYRQSLGQGLEFLIYFQGNSAPDKSGLPSDRFSAERTGGSVSTLTIQRTQQEDSAVYLCASSLVRGQGAGGYTFGSGTRLTVV.

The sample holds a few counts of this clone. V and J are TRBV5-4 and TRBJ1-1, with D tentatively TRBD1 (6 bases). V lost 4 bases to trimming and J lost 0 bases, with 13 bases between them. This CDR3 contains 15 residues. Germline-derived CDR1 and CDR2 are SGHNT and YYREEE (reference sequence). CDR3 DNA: TGTGCCAGCAGCCCCCCCACAGGGATGAACACTGAAGCTTTCTTT. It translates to CASSPPTGMNTEAFF.

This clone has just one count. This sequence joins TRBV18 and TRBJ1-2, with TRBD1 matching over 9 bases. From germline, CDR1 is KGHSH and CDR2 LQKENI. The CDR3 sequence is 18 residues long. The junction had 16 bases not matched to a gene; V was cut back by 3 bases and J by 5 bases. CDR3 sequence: CASSPLGQGVGTFYGYTF. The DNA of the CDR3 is TGTGCCAGCTCACCTCTGGGACAGGGAGTCGGGACCTTTTATGGCTACACCTTC.

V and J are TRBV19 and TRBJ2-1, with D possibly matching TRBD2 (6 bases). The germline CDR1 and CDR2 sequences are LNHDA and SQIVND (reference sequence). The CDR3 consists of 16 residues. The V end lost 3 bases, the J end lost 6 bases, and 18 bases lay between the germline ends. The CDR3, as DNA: TGTGCCAGTAGTATCGCCGGGACTCCCAGGATCAATGAGCAGTTCTTC. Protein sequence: CASSIAGTPRINEQFF.

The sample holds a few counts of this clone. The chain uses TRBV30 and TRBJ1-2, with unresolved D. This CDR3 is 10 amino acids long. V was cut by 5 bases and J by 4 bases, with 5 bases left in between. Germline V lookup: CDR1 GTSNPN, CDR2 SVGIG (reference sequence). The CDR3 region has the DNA TGTGCCTGGGGCAGCTATGGCTACACCTTC. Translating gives CAWGSYGYTF.

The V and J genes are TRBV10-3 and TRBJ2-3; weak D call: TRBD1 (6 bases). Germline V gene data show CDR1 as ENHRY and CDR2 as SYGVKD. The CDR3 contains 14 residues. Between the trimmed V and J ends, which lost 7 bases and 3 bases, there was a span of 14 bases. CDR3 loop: CAITQTGKTDTQYF. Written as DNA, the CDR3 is TGTGCCATCACTCAGACAGGTAAAACAGATACGCAGTATTTT.

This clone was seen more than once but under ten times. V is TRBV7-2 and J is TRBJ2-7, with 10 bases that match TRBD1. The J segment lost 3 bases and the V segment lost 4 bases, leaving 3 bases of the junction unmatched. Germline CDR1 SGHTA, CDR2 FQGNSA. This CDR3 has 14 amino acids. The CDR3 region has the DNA TGTGCCAGCAGCTACCGGACAGGGGGCTACGAGCAGTACTTC. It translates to CASSYRTGGYEQYF.

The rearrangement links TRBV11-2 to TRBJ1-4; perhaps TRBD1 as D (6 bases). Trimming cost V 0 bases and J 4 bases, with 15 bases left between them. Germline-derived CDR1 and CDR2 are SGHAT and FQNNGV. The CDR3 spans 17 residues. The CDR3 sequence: CASSLEFRPGVNEKLFF. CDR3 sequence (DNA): TGTGCCAGCAGCTTAGAATTTAGGCCAGGGGTTAATGAAAAACTGTTTTTT.

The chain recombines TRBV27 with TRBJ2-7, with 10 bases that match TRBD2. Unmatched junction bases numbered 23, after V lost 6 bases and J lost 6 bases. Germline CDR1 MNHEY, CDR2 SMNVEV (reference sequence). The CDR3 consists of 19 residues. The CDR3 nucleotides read TGTGCCAGCAGCTCTCCCCCCCTAGCGGGGGTTCAACACCCTACCGAGCAGTACTTC. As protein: CASSSPPLAGVQHPTEQYF.